The 15 T cell receptor beta chains listed next were all sequenced from one sample in a study of blood T cells in healthy people across ages. Next came a second PCR, run for about 7 to 12 cycles, which used a sample-barcoded 5' primer along with a J-beta primer mix. Each CDR3 protein is one row after TCRdb ran MiXCR on the 5' RACE reads. The profile covers almost 800,000 distinct CDR3 sequences, with roughly 60% appearing a single time and roughly 20% taken by the ten largest. Material: blood. All receptors come from a man in his thirties or forties in good health.

This sequence joins TRBV6-6 and TRBJ1-2; possibly TRBD1 for D (6 bases). The germline V and J ends were trimmed by 5 bases and 6 bases, with 19 bases remaining between them. In germline, CDR1 is MNHNY, CDR2 SVGAGI (reference sequence). The CDR3 contains 15 residues. CDR3 amino acids: CASSRRDIEGDGYTF. In nucleotides, the CDR3 is TGTGCCAGCAGTCGGAGGGACATAGAAGGGGATGGCTACACCTTC.

The rearrangement links TRBV6-5 to TRBJ2-5; D is perhaps TRBD1 (6 bases). The CDR3 has 15 residues. CDR1 is MNHEY, CDR2 SVGAGI, per germline. V lost 2 bases and J 5 bases, leaving 15 bases between the germline ends. CDR3 sequence (DNA): TGTGCCAGCAGTTACCTGGGGGCGGGTAGTGAGACCCAGTACTTC. It is translated as CASSYLGAGSETQYF.

The gene calls are TRBV4-2 and TRBJ2-7, with D unclear. The CDR3 has 15 residues. V was clipped by 3 bases and J by 2 bases, with 14 bases between them. Germline loops: CDR1 LGHNA, CDR2 YNFKEQ. The CDR3 nucleotides read TGTGCCAGCAGCCATCTTCCCAGTGGCCCCTACGAGCAGTACTTC. Amino acids: CASSHLPSGPYEQYF.

This chain joins TRBV9 and TRBJ2-7, with D possibly TRBD2 on 5 matching bases. The germline CDR1 and CDR2 sequences are SGDLS and YYNGEE. This CDR3 spans 14 amino acids. V was clipped by 4 bases and J by 1 base, with 12 bases between them. The CDR3 nucleotides are TGTGCCAGCAGCTCCCGGTGGGAGTCCTACGAGCAGTACTTC. This gives the protein CASSSRWESYEQYF.

The chain joins TRBV11-2 to TRBJ1-1; D might be TRBD1 (6 bases). The germline V and J ends were trimmed by 5 bases and 7 bases, with 14 bases remaining between them. This CDR3 contains 13 residues. Germline assignment: CDR1 SGHAT and CDR2 FQNNGV. The CDR3 DNA reads TGTGCCAGCAGCCCAGGGGTAGGGATTGAAGCTTTCTTT. This codes for CASSPGVGIEAFF.

This rearrangement joins TRBV20-1 to TRBJ1-2, with D possibly being TRBD1 (6 bases). Trimming took off 5 bases at V and 5 bases at J, with 12 bases between the two ends. The germline V gene encodes CDR1 DFQATT and CDR2 SNEGSKA (reference sequence). The CDR3 has 12 residues. The CDR3 nucleotides are TGCAGTGCTCCTAGGGGGGCTTATGGCTACACCTTC. Translating it yields CSAPRGAYGYTF.

The gene calls are TRBV11-2 and TRBJ1-6, with a tentative D call TRBD1 (5 bases). Germline CDR1 is SGHAT and CDR2 is FQNNGV. With 3 bases removed from V and 3 bases from J, the gap between germline ends came to 12 bases. There are 16 residues in the CDR3. For the CDR3, the DNA is TGTGCCAGCAGCTTCAGGGTCGGCTTCTATAATTCACCCCTCCACTTT. Protein sequence: CASSFRVGFYNSPLHF.

This chain connects TRBV20-1 to TRBJ1-2; a weak D match, TRBD1 (5 bases). Trimming removed 3 bases at V and 4 bases at J, with 12 bases between. CDR1 and CDR2 from the germline V gene are DFQATT and SNEGSKA (reference sequence). The CDR3 consists of 13 residues. CDR3 sequence (DNA): TGCAGTGCTAGTCAGGGCCTCCGCTATGGCTACACCTTC. Its protein product is CSASQGLRYGYTF.

The chain links TRBV28 to TRBJ2-1, with TRBD2 matching over 9 bases. Germline V gene sequence: CDR1 MDHEN, CDR2 SYDVKM. The CDR3 length is 16 residues. With 2 bases clipped from V and 6 bases from J, the junction kept 8 bases outside the gene matches. The CDR3 DNA sequence: TGTGCCAGCAGTTTAGACCTAGCGGGGTGGGGCAATGAGCAGTTCTTC. Encoded protein: CASSLDLAGWGNEQFF.

V and J are TRBV5-1 and TRBJ1-2; D uncertain. Germline loops: CDR1 SGHRS, CDR2 YFSETQ. The V end was cut by 0 bases, the J end by 4 bases, with 10 bases between. The CDR3 spans 14 residues. The CDR3 bases are TGCGCCAGCAGCTTGGAGGGAAACCCCTATGGCTACACCTTC. It is translated as CASSLEGNPYGYTF.

The rearrangement links TRBV29-1 to TRBJ2-7, with TRBD2 matching 11 bases. CDR1 is SQVTM and CDR2 is ANQGSEA in the germline V gene. The CDR3 length is 13 residues. V was pared by 7 bases and J by 3 bases, with 5 bases of the junction left unmatched. CDR3 sequence: CSALLAGDYEQYF. The CDR3 DNA sequence: TGCAGCGCGCTACTAGCGGGAGACTACGAGCAGTACTTC.

This chain joins TRBV7-2 and TRBJ2-7; 8 nucleotides agree with TRBD1. V shed 5 bases and J 8 bases; nucleotides not matched to a gene: 11. The CDR3 totals 14 residues. Germline values: CDR1 SGHTA, CDR2 FQGNSA. CDR3 coding DNA: TGTGCCAGCAGCGGCGGACAGGGACCTACGAAGCAGTACTTC. Its translation: CASSGGQGPTKQYF.

J is TRBJ1-1 and V is TRBV29-1; D is unclear. Looked up from germline, CDR1 is SQVTM and CDR2 is ANQGSEA. With 6 bases removed from V and 1 base from J, the gap between germline ends came to 9 bases. The CDR3 is 12 amino acids. CDR3 in amino acids: CSVKPQNTEAFF. The CDR3 DNA sequence: TGCAGCGTCAAACCCCAGAACACTGAAGCTTTCTTT.

The chain employs TRBV12-3 or TRBV12-4 and TRBJ2-2, with 7 positions matching TRBD1. V lost 5 bases to trimming and J lost 1 base; unmatched junction nucleotides: 4. The CDR3 is made up of 15 amino acids. The CDR3 DNA is TGTGCCAGCAGTCCATACAGGGGGAACACCGGGGAGCTGTTTTTT. Its translation is CASSPYRGNTGELFF.

The chain combines TRBV7-2 with TRBJ1-6, with D possibly TRBD1 on 6 matching bases. Trimming stripped 3 bases from V and 8 bases from J, with 14 bases between. The CDR3 sequence is 15 residues long. Germline CDR1 and CDR2: SGHTA and FQGNSA. This CDR3 reads CASSFVGTSDSPLHF. In DNA, the CDR3 is TGTGCCAGCAGCTTTGTTGGGACAAGCGATTCACCCCTCCACTTT.